The T cell receptor (beta chain) described here comes from a study of T cell responses to AZD1222 COVID-19 vaccine. The wider study: The analysis combined second doses at about 4 or about 12 weeks.

The CDR3 totals 17 residues. Germline V gene lookup returns CDR1 SGHVS and CDR2 FQNEAQ. The germline V and J ends were trimmed by 0 bases and 1 base, with 13 bases remaining between them. Sequencing was performed with immunoSEQ multiplex PCR; in TCRdb, only in-frame clones are kept and a portion is missing. The sample lists some 80,000 clones; 86% were seen once. Findings of the study overall: Spike-specific TCR breadth rose after two AZD1222 doses, and depth rose as well. It was only after the peak T cell response that any repertoires were sampled. Reportedly, nearly half of unique spike TCRs recognized epitopes outside B.1.351/B.1.1.7 mutations.

This clone has a single count. Antigen: not known. This chain joins TRBV7-8 and TRBJ1-3; a possible D gene is TRBD1 (5 bases). The sample was peripheral blood, taken on day 0 of AZD1222 vaccination. The source is an adult in good health. CDR3 loop: CASSLAPGRGSGNTIYF. CDR3 DNA sequence: TGTGCCAGCAGCTTAGCGCCAGGGAGGGGTTCTGGAAACACCATATATTTT.